Below, 15 T cell receptor beta chains from the same sample are listed, as sequenced in a study of long-term antiretroviral therapy in people with HIV. The libraries were made with immunoSEQ v3.0 at survey level. Generated by immunoSEQ multiplex PCR, the TCRdb table keeps only in-frame clones and is missing some. The sample contains some 30,000 clones, approximately 90% of which appear only once. The specimen was unsorted PBMCs, collected 1.8 years after starting antiretroviral therapy. These receptors originate from a woman aged 18 to 35 with HIV.

The rearrangement joins TRBV11-3 to TRBJ2-7, with TRBD2 identical over 7 bases. This CDR3 is built from 15 residues. Trimming removed 3 bases from V and 2 bases from J; junction bases left unmatched: 7. The germline V gene encodes CDR1 SGHNT and CDR2 YENEEA. The chain's CDR3 is CASSLGGETTYEQYF. The CDR3 DNA follows: TGTGCCAGCAGCTTGGGGGGGGAAACCACCTACGAGCAGTACTTC.

The rearrangement links TRBV5-6 to TRBJ2-7; 16 bases are a match to TRBD2. The CDR3 consists of 19 residues. CDR1 and CDR2 from the germline V gene are SGHDT and YYEEEE. The ends lost 0 bases at V and 6 bases at J; junction bases unmatched: 12. CDR3: CASSLAQGTSGRALSEQYF. CDR3 DNA sequence: TGTGCCAGCAGCTTGGCCCAGGGGACTAGCGGGAGGGCGTTGTCCGAGCAGTACTTC.

The chain carries TRBV5-1 and TRBJ2-1; 9 bases match TRBD1. Germline assignment: CDR1 SGHRS and CDR2 YFSETQ. V lost 4 bases and J lost 5; bases outside the gene matches: 7. This CDR3 is 15 amino acids long. CDR3 bases: TGCGCCAGCAGCGGCGGGACAGGGCAAGACAATGAGCAGTTCTTC. Its protein product is CASSGGTGQDNEQFF.

The chain joins TRBV10-3 to TRBJ1-4, with D uncertain. The CDR3 contains 14 residues. Trimming shortened V by 4 bases and J by 5 bases, and 11 bases separated the two germline ends. Germline CDR1 and CDR2: ENHRY and SYGVKD. The CDR3 nucleotides read TGTGCCATCAGTGCACGTACGGTCAATGAAAAACTGTTTTTT. This sequence encodes CAISARTVNEKLFF.

This chain uses TRBV7-6 with TRBJ2-5; D could derive from TRBD1 or TRBD2 (5 bases each). Germline CDR1 is SGHVS and CDR2 is FNYEAQ. The CDR3 extends over 14 amino acids. Trimming took off 2 bases at V and 12 bases at J, with 19 bases between the two ends. Written as DNA, the CDR3 is TGTGCCAGCAGCTTATCCGCGGATGGGGGAGTAGAGTACTTC. This sequence encodes CASSLSADGGVEYF.

The chain employs TRBV27 and TRBJ2-1; D uncertain. This CDR3 spans 15 amino acids. With 0 bases removed from V and 0 bases from J, the gap between germline ends came to 6 bases. Germline V CDR1 and CDR2: MNHEY, SMNVEV (reference sequence). Here the CDR3 DNA reads TGTGCCAGCAGTTTATCAGATAGCTCCTACAATGAGCAGTTCTTC. It codes for CASSLSDSSYNEQFF.

This sequence joins TRBV10-3 and TRBJ2-7; possible D gene TRBD2, 5 bases. The germline gives CDR1 ENHRY, CDR2 SYGVKD. This CDR3 contains 14 residues. The germline V and J ends were trimmed by 0 bases and 7 bases, with 13 bases remaining between them. CDR3 loop: CAISESAGLGEQYF. CDR3 sequence (DNA): TGTGCCATCAGTGAGTCGGCAGGACTGGGGGAGCAGTACTTC.

This chain joins TRBV6-4 and TRBJ1-2, with a tentative D call TRBD1 (5 bases). CDR3 size: 13 residues. CDR1 MRHNA and CDR2 SNTAGT come from the germline V gene. Trimming shortened V by 5 bases and J by 7 bases, and 14 bases separated the two germline ends. In nucleotides, the CDR3 is TGTGCCAGCAGTCTAGGACAAGCTGGTGGCTACACCTTC. Translating it yields CASSLGQAGGYTF.

This chain links TRBV7-2 with TRBJ2-6; D gene uncertain. Germline V CDR1 and CDR2: SGHTA, FQGNSA. The CDR3 spans 15 residues. Trimming cost V 5 bases and J 1 base, with 9 bases left between them. The CDR3 protein is CASSRRLSGANVLTF. The CDR3 bases are TGTGCCAGCAGCCGACGGCTTTCTGGGGCCAACGTCCTGACTTTC.

The chain is built from TRBV5-1 and TRBJ2-2; D unclear. Trimming removed 0 bases at V and 0 bases at J, with 6 bases between. Per germline, CDR1 SGHRS and CDR2 YFSETQ. This CDR3 is built from 15 residues. The CDR3 loop is CASSLGVANTGELFF. DNA of the CDR3: TGCGCCAGCAGCTTGGGAGTAGCGAACACCGGGGAGCTGTTTTTT.

This clone has only one observation. The chain recombines TRBV11-3 with TRBJ2-3; D may correspond to TRBD1 or TRBD2 (5 bases each). Germline CDR1 SGHNT, CDR2 YENEEA. This CDR3 is built from 17 residues. Between the trimmed V and J ends, which lost 0 bases and 3 bases, there was a span of 16 bases. CDR3 DNA sequence: TGTGCCAGCAGCTTAGATCGAATGTCGGGACGAACAGATACGCAGTATTTT. The encoded protein is CASSLDRMSGRTDTQYF.

The chain uses TRBV15 and TRBJ1-5; D perhaps matches TRBD1 (5 bases). The germline V gene encodes CDR1 LNHNV and CDR2 YYDKDF (reference sequence). V was clipped by 0 bases and J by 7 bases, with 13 bases between them. The CDR3 length is 15 residues. The CDR3 DNA reads TGTGCCACCAGCAGAGATGGGGGAATTAGGCAGCCCCAGCATTTT. Amino acid sequence: CATSRDGGIRQPQHF.

The chain employs TRBV4-3 and TRBJ2-3; D is unresolved. Germline assignment: CDR1 LGHNA and CDR2 YSLEER. Trimming shortened V by 0 bases and J by 3 bases, and 10 bases separated the two germline ends. The CDR3 has 15 amino acids. The CDR3 nucleotides read TGCGCCAGCAGCCAAGATAGGCTCGGGACAGATACGCAGTATTTT. This codes for CASSQDRLGTDTQYF.

The V gene is TRBV6-1, the J gene TRBJ1-1; D is unresolved. Between the trimmed V and J ends, which lost 3 bases and 4 bases, there was a span of 15 bases. The CDR3 has 15 residues. Germline V gene sequence: CDR1 MNHNS, CDR2 SASEGT. DNA of the CDR3: TGTGCCAGCAGTGAGACGTGGGTGGGCATCACTGAAGCTTTCTTT. Translating gives CASSETWVGITEAFF.

This chain uses TRBV7-3 with TRBJ2-5; D is undetermined. There are 14 residues in the CDR3. From germline, CDR1 is SGHTA and CDR2 FQGTGA. The V end was cut by 5 bases, the J end by 5 bases, with 15 bases between. For the CDR3, the DNA is TGTGCCAGCAGCCCCCCGGGCGTGGGGGAGACCCAGTACTTC. This encodes CASSPPGVGETQYF.